This TCR beta chain was retrieved from a study of shared clonotypes between healthy human individuals. Study-level points and caveats: Researchers sampled blood only, noting tissue repertoires likely differ. Memory subsets generally showed smaller estimated richness than naive subsets did.

Splitting of CD4+ cells produced CD45RA+ naive and CD45RA-negative memory subsets. For every subset, genomic DNA was evenly distributed across several immunoSEQ plates. Sequenced by immunoSEQ multiplex PCR; TCRdb stores in-frame clones only, minus some. The table shows approximately 980,000 clones, with less than 85% occurring only once. Germline-derived CDR1 and CDR2 are LGHNT and FRNRAP. V lost 9 bases to trimming and J lost 1 base, with 15 bases between them. The CDR3 length is 14 residues. As for this clone: The target antigen is unknown.

Sequenced sample: memory CD4+ T cells sorted from blood. Subset denoted: CD45RA-negative fraction. The clonotype comes from a man in his late teens or twenties in good health. This rearrangement joins TRBV12-5 to TRBJ1-1; D is uncertain. In DNA form, the CDR3 reads TGTGCTAGCCAGGCGCAGGTGGGGAACACTGAAGCTTTCTTT. This encodes CASQAQVGNTEAFF.